Presented here are 12 T cell receptor beta chains from one specimen sequenced in a study of blood T cell repertoires in COVID-19. Data came from immunoSEQ multiplex PCR; TCRdb stores just in-frame clones and leaves some out. The sample includes some 370,000 clones, about 90% of them seen just once. Material: peripheral blood. The receptors come from a woman in her 30s with COVID-19, enrolled during active disease.

J is TRBJ2-3 and V is TRBV28; D might be TRBD2 (5 bases). V was cut by 4 bases and J by 3 bases, with 14 bases left in between. Germline V CDR1 and CDR2: MDHEN, SYDVKM. The CDR3 has 15 amino acids. The CDR3 here is CASSSLRGRTDTQYF. CDR3 DNA sequence: TGTGCCAGCAGTTCCCTTCGTGGGAGAACAGATACGCAGTATTTT.

Details on this clone: This may come from a read error, since a much larger clone is one base off. The chain combines TRBV7-2 with TRBJ1-5; 10 nucleotides match TRBD1. The trim removed 3 bases at V and 4 bases at J, leaving 3 bases unmatched. The CDR3 covers 15 residues. Germline V gives CDR1 SGHTA, CDR2 FQGNSA. This CDR3 is CASSFRDRGNQPQHF. The DNA of the CDR3 is TGTGCCAGCAGCTTCCGGGACAGGGGTAATCAGCCCCAGCATTTT.

The V gene is TRBV7-8, the J gene TRBJ1-5; 9 bases map to TRBD1. Germline V CDR1 and CDR2: SGHVS, FQNEAQ. The CDR3 is made up of 16 amino acids. V lost 5 bases, J lost 1 base, and 6 bases stayed unmatched. The CDR3 is CASSRDRVSSNQPQHF. In nucleotides, the CDR3 is TGTGCCAGCAGCCGGGACAGGGTTAGCAGCAATCAGCCCCAGCATTTT.

V gene TRBV30 combines with J gene TRBJ1-4; a possible D gene is TRBD1 (6 bases). Per the germline V gene, CDR1 is GTSNPN and CDR2 is SVGIG (reference sequence). Trimming stripped 2 bases from V and 7 bases from J, with 14 bases between. This CDR3 region has 14 residues. The CDR3 loop is CAWSQQGVREKLFF. As DNA, the CDR3 is TGTGCCTGGAGTCAACAGGGAGTACGTGAAAAACTGTTTTTT.

This clone was counted between two and nine times. The gene calls are TRBV4-1 and TRBJ1-1; the match to TRBD1 covers 7 bases. Germline values: CDR1 MGHRA, CDR2 YSYEKL. V trimming: 1 base; J trimming: 5 bases; junction bases outside the gene matches: 7. This CDR3 is built from 15 residues. CDR3 amino acids: CASSQGSGGRTEAFF. CDR3 DNA sequence: TGCGCCAGCAGCCAAGGGTCAGGGGGACGGACTGAAGCTTTCTTT.

V usage is TRBV2 and J usage is TRBJ2-3; 12 nucleotides align to TRBD1. The junction had 7 bases not matched to a gene; V was cut back by 2 bases and J by 4 bases. Germline-derived CDR1 and CDR2 are SNHLY and FYNNEI. There are 17 residues in the CDR3. In DNA, the CDR3 is TGTGCCAGCAGTGAACGGGGGACAGGGGGCGCGGCAGATACGCAGTATTTT. Residues: CASSERGTGGAADTQYF.

The chain links TRBV5-4 to TRBJ2-5; 13 nucleotides line up with TRBD2. The CDR3 runs 15 residues. The V and J ends lost 0 bases and 5 bases, in that order; junction bases with no gene match: 1. The germline gives CDR1 SGHNT, CDR2 YYREEE (reference sequence). The CDR3 loop reads CASSLVLAGGETQYF. CDR3 DNA sequence: TGTGCCAGCAGCTTGGTACTAGCGGGAGGGGAGACCCAGTACTTC.

V is TRBV10-3 and J is TRBJ2-5; TRBD1 might be the D (5 bases). Trimming pared 3 bases from V and 4 bases from J, leaving 12 bases between. Germline V gives CDR1 ENHRY, CDR2 SYGVKD. The CDR3 contains 14 residues. CDR3 loop: CAISDLRVRETQYF. As DNA, the CDR3 is TGTGCCATCAGTGACCTCAGGGTAAGAGAGACCCAGTACTTC.

The genes are TRBV3-1 (or the pseudogene TRBV3-2) and TRBJ2-1; tentatively, D is TRBD1 (6 bases). This CDR3 contains 15 residues. Per germline, CDR1 LGHDT and CDR2 YNNKEL (reference sequence). The V end lost 2 bases, the J end lost 5 bases, and 13 bases lay between the germline ends. The CDR3 protein is CASSQLHRADNEQFF. The CDR3 nucleotides are TGTGCCAGCAGCCAATTGCACAGGGCCGACAATGAGCAGTTCTTC.

This sequence joins TRBV2 and TRBJ2-1; 12 bases align to TRBD2. The CDR3 totals 14 residues. Germline lookup yields CDR1 SNHLY and CDR2 FYNNEI. V dropped 6 bases and J dropped 8; count of bases not matched to a gene: 5. The CDR3 DNA reads as TGTGCCAGCAGGGGACTAGCGGGCGTTTATGAGCAGTTCTTC. Translation: CASRGLAGVYEQFF. The full variable domain, in which reference TRBV2 and TRBJ2-1 provide the parts outside the CDR3, is EPEVTQTPSHQVTQMGQEVILRCVPISNHLYFYWYRQILGQKVEFLVSFYNNEISEKSEIFDDQFSVERPDGSNFTLKIRSTKLEDSAMYFCASRGLAGVYEQFFGPGTRLTVL.

The chain is built from TRBV15 and TRBJ2-1; 10 nucleotides agree with TRBD2. Germline CDR1 and CDR2: LNHNV and YYDKDF (reference sequence). This CDR3 is 14 amino acids long. V dropped 3 bases and J dropped 9; count of bases not matched to a gene: 5. In nucleotides, the CDR3 is TGTGCCACCAGCAGCGGAGCGGGAGGGGGTGAGCAGTTCTTC. This gives the protein CATSSGAGGGEQFF. Complete variable domain (other parts from reference TRBV15 and TRBJ2-1): DAMVIQNPRYQVTQFGKPVTLSCSQTLNHNVMYWYQQKSSQAPKLLFHYYDKDFNNEADTPDNFQSRRPNTSFCFLDIRSPGLGDTAMYLCATSSGAGGGEQFFGPGTRLTVL.

V gene TRBV6-1 combines with J gene TRBJ2-3; 7 nucleotides line up with TRBD1. This CDR3 contains 15 residues. Germline lookup yields CDR1 MNHNS and CDR2 SASEGT. V dropped 1 base and J dropped 6; count of bases not matched to a gene: 7. The CDR3 DNA is TGTGCCAGCAGTGAAGTACACAGGGGTCGGGATACGCAGTATTTT. This translates into CASSEVHRGRDTQYF.